A single sample is the source of the 21 T cell receptor beta chains below, sequenced in a study of T cell repertoires in cytomegalovirus infection. TCRdb itself ran the reads through MiXCR, one entry per CDR3 protein. The sample gives 740,000 or so distinct CDR3 sequences, under 40% of which show up once; 2.5% to 3% is in the top ten. The sequenced sample was PBMCs. Every receptor here comes from a human donor in good health (CMV status not recorded). Some clones in this sample may be carry-over from other donors' samples.

This clonotype occurred a few times. V gene TRBV7-8 combines with J gene TRBJ2-3; 11 nucleotides align to TRBD2. The germline CDR1 and CDR2 sequences are SGHVS and FQNEAQ. The CDR3 consists of 17 residues. Trimming cost V 4 bases and J 5 bases; bases outside gene matches: 11. In DNA form, the CDR3 reads TGTGCCAGCAGCTCCACCTTAGCGGGAGGGCTCAGAGATACGCAGTATTTT. Its protein is CASSSTLAGGLRDTQYF.

This chain links TRBV7-6 with TRBJ2-1; TRBD2 aligns across 8 bases. V lost 7 bases, J lost 13 bases, and 9 bases stayed unmatched. There are 12 residues in the CDR3. Per the germline V gene, CDR1 is SGHVS and CDR2 is FNYEAQ. The chain's CDR3 is CASNLSGGDQFF. CDR3 DNA sequence: TGTGCCAGCAACCTAAGCGGGGGTGATCAGTTCTTC. Full variable domain (remainder filled in from reference TRBV7-6 and TRBJ2-1): GAGVSQSPRYKVTKRGQDVALRCDPISGHVSLYWYRQALGQGPEFLTYFNYEAQQDKSGLPNDRFSAERPEGSISTLTIQRTEQRDSAMYRCASNLSGGDQFFGPGTRLTVL.

The sample holds many counts of this clonotype. J is TRBJ2-6 and V is TRBV5-4; no clear D gene. Trimming stripped 3 bases from V and 2 bases from J, with 6 bases between. Germline V gene sequence: CDR1 SGHNT, CDR2 YYREEE (reference sequence). The CDR3 covers 14 residues. CDR3 amino acids: CASSSGTGANVLTF. The CDR3 DNA sequence: TGTGCCAGCAGCTCAGGTACTGGGGCCAACGTCCTGACTTTC.

The chain combines TRBV29-1 with TRBJ2-1; D not certain. Germline CDR1 is SQVTM and CDR2 is ANQGSEA. The CDR3 loop spans 13 amino acids. V was cut by 4 bases and J by 5 bases, with 12 bases left in between. In DNA form, the CDR3 reads TGCAGCGTTGCTCAAGGCCTACACAATGAGCAGTTCTTC. This codes for CSVAQGLHNEQFF.

To note about this clonotype: This clone may be a read error of a much larger clone one base away. V and J are TRBV7-3 and TRBJ1-1; TRBD1 matches at 9 bases. The germline CDR1 and CDR2 sequences are SGHTA and FQGTGA. The CDR3 totals 14 residues. CDR3 coding DNA: TGTGCCAGCAGCCCACAGGGGGCGGGTACTGAAGCTATCTTT. The encoded protein is CASSPQGAGTEAIF.

The sample holds a few counts of this clonotype. The rearrangement links TRBV10-3 to TRBJ2-7, with D tentatively TRBD2 (6 bases). The CDR3 consists of 15 residues. Deletions cut 7 bases from V and 0 bases from J, with 16 bases between. In germline, CDR1 is ENHRY, CDR2 SYGVKD. The CDR3 is CAIKGGTESSYEQYF. The CDR3 region has the DNA TGTGCCATCAAAGGAGGGACGGAAAGCTCCTACGAGCAGTACTTC.

This chain uses TRBV6-1 with TRBJ1-5; 7 bases map to TRBD1. Germline assignment: CDR1 MNHNS and CDR2 SASEGT. This CDR3 is 18 amino acids long. The V segment lost 0 bases and the J segment 0 bases; nucleotides outside the gene matches: 8. In nucleotides, the CDR3 is TGTGCCAGCAGTGAAGCCAGGGGGACCCTTTATAGCAATCAGCCCCAGCATTTT. Its translation is CASSEARGTLYSNQPQHF.

This clonotype was seen a few times. The chain joins TRBV19 to TRBJ1-1; maybe TRBD1 (6 bases). Trimming pared 0 bases from V and 3 bases from J, leaving 23 bases between. CDR3 length equals 19 residues. Germline values: CDR1 LNHDA, CDR2 SQIVND (reference sequence). The CDR3, as DNA: TGTGCCAGTAGTATAGATTGGGTCTCCGGGAAACAGGGAGACACTGAAGCTTTCTTT. Its translation: CASSIDWVSGKQGDTEAFF.

This clonotype came up many times. The V gene is TRBV7-2, the J gene TRBJ1-1, with D unresolved. From germline, CDR1 is SGHTA and CDR2 FQGNSA. Deletions cut 5 bases from V and 0 bases from J, with 10 bases between. The CDR3 extends over 14 amino acids. CDR3 in DNA: TGTGCCAGCAGCCGGACGCCAATGAACACTGAAGCTTTCTTT. Protein product: CASSRTPMNTEAFF.

The V call is TRBV28, the J call TRBJ1-6, with a tentative D call TRBD1 (6 bases). The CDR3 runs to 16 residues. The V end was cut by 6 bases, the J end by 7 bases, with 19 bases between. Per germline, CDR1 MDHEN and CDR2 SYDVKM. The chain's CDR3 is CASSLGGAQRNSPLHF. The CDR3 DNA follows: TGTGCCAGCAGCCTGGGGGGGGCGCAGAGAAATTCACCCCTCCACTTT.

The chain is built from TRBV28 and TRBJ2-5; 11 bases are shared with TRBD2. The CDR3 extends over 19 amino acids. The germline V gene encodes CDR1 MDHEN and CDR2 SYDVKM. J lost 3 bases, V lost 5 bases, and 17 bases had no gene match. Here the CDR3 reads CASSRTSGLGGRTKETQYF. The CDR3 DNA sequence: TGTGCCAGCAGTCGGACTAGCGGGTTGGGGGGCAGAACGAAAGAGACCCAGTACTTC.

The chain is built from TRBV24-1 and TRBJ2-3; D call uncertain. This CDR3 comprises 15 residues. In germline, CDR1 is KGHDR, CDR2 SFDVKD. The V gene lost 3 bases and the J gene lost 5 bases, with 14 bases spanning the gap. The CDR3 here is CATSDRARAVDTQYF. The DNA for the CDR3 is TGTGCCACCAGTGATAGGGCTAGAGCCGTAGATACGCAGTATTTT.

This clonotype was seen a single time. The chain carries TRBV6-5 and TRBJ1-4; D possibly corresponds to TRBD1 (5 bases). V was trimmed by 2 bases and J by 8 bases, leaving 15 bases between them. This CDR3 is 15 amino acids long. Germline assignment: CDR1 MNHEY and CDR2 SVGAGI. The CDR3 DNA reads as TGTGCCAGCAGTTACGGGGCGAGGAGTGGGGAAAAACTGTTTTTT. This gives the protein CASSYGARSGEKLFF.

This clonotype has a count of ten or more. This chain uses TRBV27 with TRBJ1-5; weak D call: TRBD1 (6 bases). This CDR3 is 15 amino acids long. Germline-derived CDR1 and CDR2 are MNHEY and SMNVEV (reference sequence). The V end was cut by 5 bases, the J end by 0 bases, with 11 bases between. The CDR3 region has the DNA TGTGCCAGCAGTCACCACAGGGATAGCAATCAGCCCCAGCATTTT. This sequence encodes CASSHHRDSNQPQHF.

The chain has TRBV27 and TRBJ1-2; 7 nucleotides match TRBD1. The germline CDR1 and CDR2 sequences are MNHEY and SMNVEV (reference sequence). CDR3 length equals 15 residues. J gave up 4 bases and V 6 bases, and 11 bases lay outside the gene matches. CDR3 region: CASSPKTGRSYGYTF. The CDR3 DNA follows: TGTGCCAGCAGCCCTAAGACAGGGAGGAGCTATGGCTACACCTTC.

V gene TRBV9 combines with J gene TRBJ2-1; 11 bases match TRBD2. The V gene's germline CDR1 is SGDLS and CDR2 YYNGEE. The trim removed 2 bases at V and 0 bases at J, leaving 4 bases unmatched. There are 17 residues in the CDR3. The CDR3 region has the DNA TGTGCCAGCAGCGTTACTAGCGGGGGTAGCTCCTACAATGAGCAGTTCTTC. Residues: CASSVTSGGSSYNEQFF.

This sequence joins TRBV20-1 and TRBJ2-3, with 7 bases matching TRBD2. The ends lost 3 bases at V and 0 bases at J; junction bases unmatched: 3. Germline CDR1 DFQATT, CDR2 SNEGSKA (reference sequence). The CDR3 runs 14 residues. The CDR3 sequence: CSARVAGSTDTQYF. The CDR3 DNA sequence: TGCAGTGCTAGGGTAGCGGGCAGCACAGATACGCAGTATTTT.

The chain combines TRBV2 with TRBJ1-4; a weak D match, TRBD1 (6 bases). The CDR3 is 16 residues long. V gave up 6 bases and J gave up 4 bases, with 18 bases separating them. The germline CDR1 and CDR2 sequences are SNHLY and FYNNEI. The CDR3 coding sequence is TGTGCCAGCAGGTACAGGGTGGCCCTTCTTAATGAAAAACTGTTTTTT. Encoded protein: CASRYRVALLNEKLFF.

This chain uses TRBV7-9 with TRBJ2-5, with no clear D. CDR3 length: 14 residues. CDR1 and CDR2 (germline): SEHNR, FQNEAQ (reference sequence). V was shortened by 5 bases and J by 4 bases, with 14 bases between the two germline ends. The CDR3 loop is CASSRLGNRETQYF. CDR3 sequence (DNA): TGTGCCAGCAGCCGTCTGGGGAATAGAGAGACCCAGTACTTC.

This clonotype was picked up many times. V and J are TRBV7-8 and TRBJ1-1; possibly TRBD1 for D (6 bases). V lost 5 bases, J lost 1 base, and 17 bases lay in between. The CDR3 is made up of 16 amino acids. Germline V gene sequence: CDR1 SGHVS, CDR2 FQNEAQ. CDR3 sequence (DNA): TGTGCCAGCAGCCCGCGGATCATGACAGGGAACACTGAAGCTTTCTTT. This gives the protein CASSPRIMTGNTEAFF.

This clonotype was recorded once. A single base separates this from a much larger clone, so it may be a read error. As the CDR3 is not closed by the conserved phenylalanine or tryptophan, this likely results from a read error. J is TRBJ1-4 and V is TRBV7-6; D possibly corresponds to TRBD1 (5 bases). The germline V and J ends were trimmed by 1 base and 3 bases, with 9 bases remaining between them. The CDR3 has 15 residues. The germline V gene encodes CDR1 SGHVS and CDR2 FNYEAQ. The CDR3 bases are TGTGCCAGCAGCTTAGTTGGGGGAGCTAATGAAAAACTGTTTTGT. This encodes CASSLVGGANEKLFC.